This T cell receptor beta chain was recorded in a study of cytomegalovirus exposure and HLA in healthy donors. Study-wide findings and caveats: Reportedly, diagnosis of cytomegalovirus status by the classifier showed high specificity and sensitivity.

This PCR relied on a set of 60 Vbeta primers and 13 Jbeta primers. The data were produced by immunoSEQ multiplex PCR, yet TCRdb's version contains in-frame clones alone and is incomplete. Among around 59,000 clones listed, 75% to 90% were seen once. About this clone: Its antigen remains unknown.

The clonotype originates from a woman aged 40 to 49 in good health and CMV-seronegative. Source material: PBMCs.

DNA for the CDR3: TGTGCCAGCAGTGACGGAACAGGCCGGGGCTACACCTTC. Translated, it gives CASSDGTGRGYTF. The chain links TRBV2 to TRBJ1-2; tentative D call: TRBD1 (5 bases). Trimming left V 3 bases short and J 8 bases short, with 13 bases between. Germline CDR1 is SNHLY and CDR2 is FYNNEI. The CDR3 has 13 residues. The whole variable domain, remainder taken from reference TRBV2 and TRBJ1-2, is EPEVTQTPSHQVTQMGQEVILRCVPISNHLYFYWYRQILGQKVEFLVSFYNNEISEKSEIFDDQFSVERPDGSNFTLKIRSTKLEDSAMYFCASSDGTGRGYTFGSGTRLTVV.